This T cell receptor (beta chain) was identified in a study of early T cells in non-severe SARS-CoV-2 infection. MiXCR, applied by TCRdb to the 5' RACE reads, yields one record per CDR3 protein. The table records 85,000 to 100,000 distinct CDR3 sequences, about 15% of them present only once. This clonotype came up many times. This TCR came from an adult who was a healthcare worker with PCR-confirmed SARS-CoV-2 infection or an uninfected control (not recorded which). The sequencing here drew on whole blood, taken at baseline.

The CDR3 DNA follows: TGTGCCAGCAGTTTATCGAGAGGGGTTCAGCCCCAGCATTTT. As protein: CASSLSRGVQPQHF. The chain has TRBV27 and TRBJ1-5; maybe TRBD1 (5 bases). The CDR3 is 14 amino acids. Germline V CDR1 and CDR2: MNHEY, SMNVEV (reference sequence). V gave up 0 bases and J gave up 6 bases, with 9 bases separating them.